This is a list of T cell receptor beta chains from one sample in a study of spatial heterogeneity in lung cancer. Using its own MiXCR run on the 5' RACE reads, TCRdb lists one record per CDR3 protein. The table lists roughly 4,200 distinct CDR3 sequences, 8.5% of them singletons. Material: lung tumor tissue, obtained at surgery. The receptors shown here come from a male donor with early-stage non-small cell lung cancer. Each CDR3 is given with its conserved first and last residue. Fields, in order: V gene, clone size, D gene, J gene, CDR3 protein, CDR3 DNA. D genes are given only for firm matches. Clone sizes are shown as once, few or many counts, or a class when the clone is expanded.

TRBV12-2	medium-sized	NA	TRBJ2-7	CASRLAQKGLAFDTYEQYF	TGTGCAAGTCGCTTAGCGCAAAAGGGGCTAGCTTTCGACACCTACGAGCAGTACTTC